This TCR beta chain came from a study of glioma-infiltrating T cells after dendritic cell vaccination. Broader study findings: Survival was not directly related to TCR clonality in these patients.

Remarks on this clone: Its antigen remains unidentified.

Deletions cut 2 bases from V and 1 base from J, with 14 bases between. CDR1 is GTSNPN, CDR2 SVGIG, per germline (reference sequence). The CDR3 is 15 amino acids. Clones were read by immunoSEQ multiplex PCR, and TCRdb kept only the in-frame ones, dropping some. The sample gives about 82,000 clones, 80% to 90% of which show up once; approximately 2.9% is in the top ten. The chain uses TRBV30 and TRBJ1-1; D may be TRBD1 (5 bases). This receptor was identified in a human donor with glioblastoma. The starting material was blood, obtained before dendritic cell vaccination. CDR3: CAWSYRGIGNTEAFF. The CDR3 coding sequence is TGTGCCTGGAGTTATCGGGGGATTGGGAACACTGAAGCTTTCTTT.